A single sample gave rise to the 11 T cell receptor beta chains below, sequenced in a study of shared clonotypes between healthy human individuals. The data were produced by immunoSEQ multiplex PCR, yet TCRdb's version contains in-frame clones alone and is incomplete. Among about 2 million clones listed, approximately 95% were seen once. Sequencing was done on a sample of naive CD4+ T cells sorted from blood. Subset in this sample: CD45RA+ positively selected. The receptor source for this set is a man between 18 and 35 years old in good health.

The chain joins TRBV6-5 to TRBJ1-6; maybe TRBD1 (5 bases). CDR1 is MNHEY, CDR2 SVGAGI, per germline. CDR3 length: 14 amino acids. Trimming cost V 5 bases and J 9 bases, with 14 bases left between them. The CDR3 loop reads CASSPGATRSPLHF. The CDR3 DNA reads TGTGCCAGCAGTCCTGGGGCGACCCGTTCACCCCTCCACTTT.

The chain recombines TRBV13 with TRBJ1-4; 8 positions match TRBD1. CDR3 length: 16 residues. CDR1 and CDR2 from the germline V gene are PRHDT and FYEKMQ (reference sequence). With 6 bases clipped from V and 7 bases from J, the junction kept 13 bases outside the gene matches. This CDR3 reads CASRARVGTGPEKLFF. The CDR3 DNA sequence: TGTGCCAGCAGGGCGAGGGTCGGGACAGGACCTGAAAAACTGTTTTTT.

The chain recombines TRBV25-1 with TRBJ2-4; maybe TRBD2 (5 bases). Trimming pared 2 bases from V and 2 bases from J, leaving 16 bases between. Germline lookup yields CDR1 MGHDK and CDR2 SYGVNS. The CDR3 spans 17 residues. CDR3 nucleotides: TGTGCCAGCAGTGAAGGGGAGAGGGCTGGGTCCAAAAACATTCAGTACTTC. This translates into CASSEGERAGSKNIQYF.

The rearrangement links TRBV13 to TRBJ1-1; 7 bases are a match to TRBD1. V dropped 4 bases and J dropped 4; count of bases not matched to a gene: 3. This CDR3 comprises 13 residues. The germline gives CDR1 PRHDT, CDR2 FYEKMQ (reference sequence). This CDR3 reads CASSSDRLTEAFF. In DNA, the CDR3 is TGTGCCAGCAGCTCGGACAGGCTCACTGAAGCTTTCTTT. Full variable domain (outside the CDR3, taken from reference TRBV13 and TRBJ1-1): AAGVIQSPRHLIKEKRETATLKCYPIPRHDTVYWYQQGPGQDPQFLISFYEKMQSDKGSIPDRFSAQQFSDYHSELNMSSLELGDSALYFCASSSDRLTEAFFGQGTRLTVV.

This CDR3 is CASSSAGGFTNIQYF. DNA of the CDR3: TGTGCCAGCAGCTCGGCAGGGGGCTTTACGAACATTCAGTACTTC. The V gene is TRBV9, the J gene TRBJ2-4; 8 bases line up with TRBD1. The V gene end was trimmed by 4 bases and the J gene end by 7 bases; junction bases not matched to a gene: 10. There are 15 residues in the CDR3. The V gene's germline CDR1 is SGDLS and CDR2 YYNGEE.

V is TRBV30 and J is TRBJ2-1; D is possibly TRBD2 (5 bases). CDR1 and CDR2 from the germline V gene are GTSNPN and SVGIG (reference sequence). The CDR3 has 16 amino acids. V lost 5 bases and J lost 5, with 22 bases in between. In DNA, the CDR3 is TGTGCCTGGCGTGGGGAAACTAGTTTGGGGAACAATGAGCAGTTCTTC. Protein: CAWRGETSLGNNEQFF.

V is TRBV9 and J is TRBJ2-7; D unresolved. The CDR3 is 14 residues long. Germline CDR1 reads SGDLS; CDR2 reads YYNGEE. The V gene lost 4 bases and the J gene lost 5 bases, with 16 bases spanning the gap. The DNA of the CDR3 is TGTGCCAGCAGCCCCAGCCCGCCCACCCACGAGCAGTACTTC. Its protein is CASSPSPPTHEQYF.

With regard to this clone: Other nucleotide sequences from this sample produce the same CDR3. The V call is TRBV10-3, the J call TRBJ1-5; the D gene is possibly TRBD1 (5 bases). This CDR3 contains 13 residues. The germline gives CDR1 ENHRY, CDR2 SYGVKD. Trimming stripped 3 bases from V and 3 bases from J, with 6 bases between. The CDR3 loop is CAISDRVNQPQHF. The CDR3 coding sequence is TGTGCCATCAGTGACAGGGTCAATCAGCCCCAGCATTTT.

Worth noting for this clone: The sample has other DNA sequences that encode this CDR3 too. This chain links TRBV4-1 with TRBJ2-7; D not resolved. V lost 0 bases, J lost 7 bases, and 10 bases lay in between. Germline CDR1 is MGHRA and CDR2 is YSYEKL. The CDR3 length is 13 residues. The CDR3 is CASSQDLGWEQYF. The CDR3 DNA reads TGCGCCAGCAGCCAAGATCTGGGTTGGGAGCAGTACTTC.

CDR3 DNA: TGTGCCAGCAGTTTCCGGCCTTCTAATGAAAAACTGTTTTTT. It is translated as CASSFRPSNEKLFF. The chain links TRBV6-5 to TRBJ1-4, with D hard to call. Germline V gene sequence: CDR1 MNHEY, CDR2 SVGAGI. The V and J ends lost 4 bases and 3 bases respectively, with 9 bases between them. The CDR3 is 14 amino acids.

The chain carries TRBV6-5 and TRBJ2-7; 11 bases are a match to TRBD1. The V gene end was trimmed by 5 bases and the J gene end by 3 bases; junction bases not matched to a gene: 3. In germline, CDR1 is MNHEY, CDR2 SVGAGI. There are 14 residues in the CDR3. This chain's CDR3 is CASSRTGGNYEQYF. CDR3 DNA: TGTGCCAGCAGTCGGACAGGGGGCAACTACGAGCAGTACTTC.